This T cell receptor beta chain was recorded in a study of cytomegalovirus exposure and HLA in healthy donors. Looking at the study overall: Some 90 million unique TCRs from HLA-typed donors were held in an early data release. Study-wide findings and caveats: A previous analysis found most TCR beta V segments productive roughly 87% or roughly 30% of the time. CMV antigen specificity was confirmed in vitro for a few CMV-associated chains.

In the case of this clone: No antigen is known for it.

The CDR3 has 18 residues. J gave up 1 base and V 3 bases, and 6 bases lay outside the gene matches. Germline V gene lookup returns CDR1 KGHSH and CDR2 LQKENI. The PCR contained 60 Vbeta and 13 Jbeta primers. How the authors handled the data: Roughly 10 million shared chains were among the approximately 80 million unique TCR beta chains that a later analysis counted. Sequencing used immunoSEQ multiplex PCR; TCRdb keeps in-frame clones, though not all of them. V, J and clone size derive from that table, while D and trimming were established from the DNA sequence. The sample consists of around 120,000 clones, 75% to 85% of them appearing once.

This chain uses TRBV18 with TRBJ2-6; 10 bases align to TRBD1. The sequencing input was PBMCs. The clonotype originates from a woman in her forties or fifties in good health and CMV-seropositive. The CDR3 here is CASSPWTGGESGANVLTF. DNA of the CDR3: TGTGCCAGCTCACCCTGGACAGGGGGAGAGTCTGGGGCCAACGTCCTGACTTTC. Using reference TRBV18 and TRBJ2-6 for the parts outside the CDR3, the full variable domain is NAGVMQNPRHLVRRRGQEARLRCSPMKGHSHVYWYRQLPEEGLKFMVYLQKENIIDESGMPKERFSAEFPKEGPSILRIQQVVRGDSAAYFCASSPWTGGESGANVLTFGAGSRLTVL.